What follows describes a single T cell receptor (beta chain). TCRdb re-called the 5' RACE reads through MiXCR, storing one row per CDR3 protein. This sample has approximately 140,000 distinct CDR3 sequences, with around 43% found just once. This sample is drawn from a study of CD8 T cells in ankylosing spondylitis. The J segment lost 1 base and the V segment lost 5 bases, leaving 6 bases of the junction unmatched. CDR1 and CDR2 from the germline V gene are SEHNR and FQNEAQ (reference sequence). The CDR3 is made up of 15 amino acids. The sequencing sample was made of synovial fluid, either unsorted or a sorted T cell fraction (not recorded which). The source of this sequence is a male donor with ankylosing spondylitis. The chain is built from TRBV7-9 and TRBJ1-1; 8 bases line up with TRBD1. CDR3 region: CASSPSTGENTEAFF. CDR3 nucleotides: TGTGCCAGCAGCCCTTCGACAGGGGAGAACACTGAAGCTTTCTTT.